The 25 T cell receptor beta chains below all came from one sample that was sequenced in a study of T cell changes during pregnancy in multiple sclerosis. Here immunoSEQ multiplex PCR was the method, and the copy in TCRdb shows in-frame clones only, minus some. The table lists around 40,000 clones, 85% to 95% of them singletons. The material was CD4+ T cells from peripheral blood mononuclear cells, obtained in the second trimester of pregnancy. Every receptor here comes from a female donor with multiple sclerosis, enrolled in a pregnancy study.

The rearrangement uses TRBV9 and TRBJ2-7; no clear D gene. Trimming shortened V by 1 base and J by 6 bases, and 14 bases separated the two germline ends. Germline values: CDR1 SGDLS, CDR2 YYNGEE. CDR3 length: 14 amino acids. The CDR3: CASSVQALASEQYF. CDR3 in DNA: TGTGCCAGCAGCGTACAAGCGCTCGCCAGCGAGCAGTACTTC.

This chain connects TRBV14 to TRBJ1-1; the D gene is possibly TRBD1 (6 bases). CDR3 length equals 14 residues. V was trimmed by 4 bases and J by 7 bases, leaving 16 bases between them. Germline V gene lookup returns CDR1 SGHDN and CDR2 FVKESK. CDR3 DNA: TGTGCCAGCAGCCCTTGGACAGAAGGGCATGAAGCTTTCTTT. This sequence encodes CASSPWTEGHEAFF. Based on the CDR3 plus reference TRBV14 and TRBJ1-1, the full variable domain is EAGVTQFPSHSVIEKGQTVTLRCDPISGHDNLYWYRRVMGKEIKFLLHFVKESKQDESGMPNNRFLAERTGGTYSTLKVQPAELEDSGVYFCASSPWTEGHEAFFGQGTRLTVV.

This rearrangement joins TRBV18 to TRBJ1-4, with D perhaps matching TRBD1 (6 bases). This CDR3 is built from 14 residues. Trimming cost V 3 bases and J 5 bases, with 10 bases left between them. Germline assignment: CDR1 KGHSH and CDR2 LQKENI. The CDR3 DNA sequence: TGTGCCAGCTCACCGAAACAGGGAAATGAAAAACTGTTTTTT. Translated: CASSPKQGNEKLFF. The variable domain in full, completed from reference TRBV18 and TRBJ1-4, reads NAGVMQNPRHLVRRRGQEARLRCSPMKGHSHVYWYRQLPEEGLKFMVYLQKENIIDESGMPKERFSAEFPKEGPSILRIQQVVRGDSAAYFCASSPKQGNEKLFFGSGTQLSVL.

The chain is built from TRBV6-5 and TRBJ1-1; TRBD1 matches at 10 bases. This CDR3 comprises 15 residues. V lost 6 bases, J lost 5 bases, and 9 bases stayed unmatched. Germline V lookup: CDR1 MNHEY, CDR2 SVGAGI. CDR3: CASRPTGTGETEAFF. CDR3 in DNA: TGTGCCAGCAGGCCCACCGGGACAGGGGAAACTGAAGCTTTCTTT.

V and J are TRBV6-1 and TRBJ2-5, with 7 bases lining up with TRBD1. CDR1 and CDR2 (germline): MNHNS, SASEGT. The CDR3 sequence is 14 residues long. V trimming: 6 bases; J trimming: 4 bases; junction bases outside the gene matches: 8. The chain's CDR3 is CASREQGRGETQYF. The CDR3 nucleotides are TGTGCCAGCAGAGAACAGGGGAGAGGAGAGACCCAGTACTTC.

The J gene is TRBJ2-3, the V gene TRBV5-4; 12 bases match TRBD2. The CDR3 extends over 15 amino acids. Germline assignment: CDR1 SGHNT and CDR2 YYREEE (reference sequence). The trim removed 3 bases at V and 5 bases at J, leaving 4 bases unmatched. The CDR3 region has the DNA TGTGCCAGCAGCTCGACTAGCGGGAGAGAAGATACGCAGTATTTT. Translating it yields CASSSTSGREDTQYF.

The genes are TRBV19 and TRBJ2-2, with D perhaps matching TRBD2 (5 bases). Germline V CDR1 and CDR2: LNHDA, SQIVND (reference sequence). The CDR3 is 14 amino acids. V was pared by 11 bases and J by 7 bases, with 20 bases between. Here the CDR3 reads CASGPGSVGGELFF. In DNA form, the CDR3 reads TGTGCCTCAGGTCCGGGATCTGTCGGCGGGGAGCTGTTTTTT.

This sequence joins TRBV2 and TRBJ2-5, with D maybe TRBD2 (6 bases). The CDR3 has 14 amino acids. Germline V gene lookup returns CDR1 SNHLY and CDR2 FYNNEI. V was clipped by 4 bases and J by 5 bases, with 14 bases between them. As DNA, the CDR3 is TGTGCCAGCAGTGTCGGGCGGGACTTTGAGACCCAGTACTTC. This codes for CASSVGRDFETQYF.

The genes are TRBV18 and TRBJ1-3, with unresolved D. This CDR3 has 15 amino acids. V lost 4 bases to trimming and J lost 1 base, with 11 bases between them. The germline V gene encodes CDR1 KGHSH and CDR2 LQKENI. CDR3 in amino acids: CASSLQPPSGNTIYF. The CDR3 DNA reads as TGTGCCAGCTCACTACAGCCGCCGTCTGGAAACACCATATATTTT.

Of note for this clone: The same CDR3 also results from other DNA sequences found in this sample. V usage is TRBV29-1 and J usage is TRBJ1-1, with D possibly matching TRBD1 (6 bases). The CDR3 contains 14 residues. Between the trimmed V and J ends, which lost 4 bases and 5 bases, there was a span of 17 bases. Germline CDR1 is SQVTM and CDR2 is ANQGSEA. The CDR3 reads CSVAEGHPGTEAFF. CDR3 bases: TGCAGCGTTGCTGAGGGACACCCGGGGACTGAAGCTTTCTTT. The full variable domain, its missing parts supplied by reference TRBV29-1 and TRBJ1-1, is SAVISQKPSRDICQRGTSLTIQCQVDSQVTMMFWYRQQPGQSLTLIATANQGSEATYESGFVIDKFPISRPNLTFSTLTVSNMSPEDSSIYLCSVAEGHPGTEAFFGQGTRLTVV.

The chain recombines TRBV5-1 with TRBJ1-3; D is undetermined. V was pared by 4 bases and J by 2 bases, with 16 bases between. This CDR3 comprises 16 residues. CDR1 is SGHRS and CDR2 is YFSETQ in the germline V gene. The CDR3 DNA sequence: TGCGCCAGCAGCCCCGGATCACGGAGCACTGGAAACACCATATATTTT. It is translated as CASSPGSRSTGNTIYF.

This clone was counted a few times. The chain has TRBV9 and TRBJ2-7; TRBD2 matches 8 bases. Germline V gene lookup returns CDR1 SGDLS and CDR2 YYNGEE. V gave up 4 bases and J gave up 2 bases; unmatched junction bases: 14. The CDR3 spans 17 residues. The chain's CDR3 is CASSPSAGVRLPYEQYF. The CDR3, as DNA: TGTGCCAGCAGCCCCTCAGCGGGAGTCCGACTTCCCTACGAGCAGTACTTC.

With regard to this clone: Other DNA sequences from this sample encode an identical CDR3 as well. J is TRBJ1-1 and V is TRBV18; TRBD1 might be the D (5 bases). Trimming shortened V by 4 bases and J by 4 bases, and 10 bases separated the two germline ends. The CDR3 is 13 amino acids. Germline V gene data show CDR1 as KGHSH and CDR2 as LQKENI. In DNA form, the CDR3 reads TGTGCCAGCTCACGAATTCAGGGCACTGAAGCTTTCTTT. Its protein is CASSRIQGTEAFF.

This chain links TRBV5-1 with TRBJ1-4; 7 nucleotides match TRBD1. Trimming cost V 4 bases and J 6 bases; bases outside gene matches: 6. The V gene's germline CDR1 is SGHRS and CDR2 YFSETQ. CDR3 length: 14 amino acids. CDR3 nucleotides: TGCGCCAGCAGCAACTGGGACAGTCATGAAAAACTGTTTTTT. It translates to CASSNWDSHEKLFF.

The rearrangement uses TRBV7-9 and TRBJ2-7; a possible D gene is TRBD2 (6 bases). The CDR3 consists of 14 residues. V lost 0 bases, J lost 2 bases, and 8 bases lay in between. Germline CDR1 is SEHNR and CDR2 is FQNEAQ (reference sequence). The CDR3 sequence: CASSLASGTYEQYF. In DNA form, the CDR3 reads TGTGCCAGCAGCTTAGCTAGCGGTACCTACGAGCAGTACTTC.

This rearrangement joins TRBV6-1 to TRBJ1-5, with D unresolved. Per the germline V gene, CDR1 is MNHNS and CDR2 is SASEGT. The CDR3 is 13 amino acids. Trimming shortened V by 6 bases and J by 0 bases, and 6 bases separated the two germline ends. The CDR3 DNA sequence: TGTGCCAGCAGCGCCTATAGCAATCAGCCCCAGCATTTT. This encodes CASSAYSNQPQHF.

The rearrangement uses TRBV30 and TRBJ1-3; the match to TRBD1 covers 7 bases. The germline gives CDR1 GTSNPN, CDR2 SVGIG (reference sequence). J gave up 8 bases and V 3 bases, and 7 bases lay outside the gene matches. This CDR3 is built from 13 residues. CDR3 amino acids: CAWSGQVFYTIYF. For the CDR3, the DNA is TGTGCCTGGAGCGGACAGGTCTTTTACACCATATATTTT. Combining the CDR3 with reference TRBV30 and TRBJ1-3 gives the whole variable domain SQTIHQWPATLVQPVGSPLSLECTVEGTSNPNLYWYRQAAGRGLQLLFYSVGIGQISSEVPQNLSASRPQDRQFILSSKKLLLSDSGFYLCAWSGQVFYTIYFGEGSWLTVV.

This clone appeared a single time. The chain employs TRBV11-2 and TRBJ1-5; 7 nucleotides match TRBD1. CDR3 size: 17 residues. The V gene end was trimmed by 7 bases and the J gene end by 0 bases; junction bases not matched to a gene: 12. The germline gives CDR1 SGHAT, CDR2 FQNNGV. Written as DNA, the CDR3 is TGTGCCAGCAACTCCGGGAGGGGGCAGGATAGCAATCAGCCCCAGCATTTT. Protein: CASNSGRGQDSNQPQHF.

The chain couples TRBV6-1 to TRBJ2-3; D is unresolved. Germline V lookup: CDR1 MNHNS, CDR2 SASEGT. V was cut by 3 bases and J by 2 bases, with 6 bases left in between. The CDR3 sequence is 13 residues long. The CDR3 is CASSEEHTDTQYF. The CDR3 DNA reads TGTGCCAGCAGTGAGGAGCACACAGATACGCAGTATTTT.

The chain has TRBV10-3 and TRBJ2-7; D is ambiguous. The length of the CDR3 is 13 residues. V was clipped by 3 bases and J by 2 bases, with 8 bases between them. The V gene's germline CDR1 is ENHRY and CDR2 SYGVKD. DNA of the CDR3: TGTGCCATCAGTGATCAGCGTACCTACGAGCAGTACTTC. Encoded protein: CAISDQRTYEQYF.

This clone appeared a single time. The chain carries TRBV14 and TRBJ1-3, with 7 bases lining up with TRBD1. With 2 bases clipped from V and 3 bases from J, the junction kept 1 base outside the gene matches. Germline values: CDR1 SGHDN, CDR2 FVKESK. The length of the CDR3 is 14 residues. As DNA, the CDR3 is TGTGCCAGCAGCCAAACAGGGGTTGGAAACACCATATATTTT. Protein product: CASSQTGVGNTIYF. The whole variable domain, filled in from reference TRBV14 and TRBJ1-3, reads EAGVTQFPSHSVIEKGQTVTLRCDPISGHDNLYWYRRVMGKEIKFLLHFVKESKQDESGMPNNRFLAERTGGTYSTLKVQPAELEDSGVYFCASSQTGVGNTIYFGEGSWLTVV.

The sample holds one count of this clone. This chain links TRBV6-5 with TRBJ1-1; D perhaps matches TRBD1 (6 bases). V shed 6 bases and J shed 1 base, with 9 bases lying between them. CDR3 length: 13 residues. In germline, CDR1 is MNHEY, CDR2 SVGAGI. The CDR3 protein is CASSLQGNTEAFF. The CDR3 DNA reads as TGTGCCAGCAGCCTACAGGGGAACACTGAAGCTTTCTTT.

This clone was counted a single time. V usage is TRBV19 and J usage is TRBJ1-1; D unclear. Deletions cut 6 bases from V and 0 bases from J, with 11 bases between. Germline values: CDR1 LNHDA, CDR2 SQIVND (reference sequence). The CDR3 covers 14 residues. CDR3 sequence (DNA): TGTGCCAGTAGCCCTGGACTGCTGAACACTGAAGCTTTCTTT. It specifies CASSPGLLNTEAFF.

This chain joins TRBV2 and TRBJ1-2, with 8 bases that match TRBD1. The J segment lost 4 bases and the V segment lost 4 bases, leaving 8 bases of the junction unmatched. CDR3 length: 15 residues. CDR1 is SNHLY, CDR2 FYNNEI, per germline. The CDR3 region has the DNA TGTGCCAGCAGTGTGACAGGGGAGGGTAGCTATGGCTACACCTTC. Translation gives CASSVTGEGSYGYTF.

The CDR3 reads CASSVAGTGDNQPQHF. CDR3 sequence (DNA): TGTGCCAGCAGCGTTGCCGGGACAGGGGACAATCAGCCCCAGCATTTT. The chain recombines TRBV7-2 with TRBJ1-5, with TRBD1 identical over 10 bases. V dropped 5 bases and J dropped 3; count of bases not matched to a gene: 7. Germline CDR1 SGHTA, CDR2 FQGNSA. The length of the CDR3 is 16 residues. The full variable domain, completed using reference TRBV7-2 and TRBJ1-5, is GAGVSQSPSNKVTEKGKDVELRCDPISGHTALYWYRQSLGQGLEFLIYFQGNSAPDKSGLPSDRFSAERTGGSVSTLTIQRTQQEDSAVYLCASSVAGTGDNQPQHFGDGTRLSIL.